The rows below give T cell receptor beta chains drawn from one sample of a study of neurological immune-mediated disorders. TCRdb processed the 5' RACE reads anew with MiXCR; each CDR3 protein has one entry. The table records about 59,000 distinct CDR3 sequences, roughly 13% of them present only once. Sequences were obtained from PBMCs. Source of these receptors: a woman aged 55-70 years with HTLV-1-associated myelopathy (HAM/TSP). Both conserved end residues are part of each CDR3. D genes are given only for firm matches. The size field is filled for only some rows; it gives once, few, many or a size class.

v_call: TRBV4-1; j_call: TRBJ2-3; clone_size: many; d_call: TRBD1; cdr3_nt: TGCGCCAGCAGCCAAGTTGGCAGGGGGCTATCAGATACGCAGTATTTT; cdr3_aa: CASSQVGRGLSDTQYF
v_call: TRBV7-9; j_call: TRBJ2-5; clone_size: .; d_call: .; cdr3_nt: TGTGCCAGCAGCGTAATGGGCGGGCAAGAGACCCAGTACTTC; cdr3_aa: CASSVMGGQETQYF
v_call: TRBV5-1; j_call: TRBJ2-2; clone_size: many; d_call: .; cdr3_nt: TGCGCCAGCAGCTTGGATGCCGGGGAGCTGTTTTTT; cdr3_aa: CASSLDAGELFF
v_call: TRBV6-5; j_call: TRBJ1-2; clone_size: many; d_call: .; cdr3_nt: TGTGCCAGCAGCCTACAGAGGCCGCGTTATAACTATGGCTACACCTTC; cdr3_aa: CASSLQRPRYNYGYTF
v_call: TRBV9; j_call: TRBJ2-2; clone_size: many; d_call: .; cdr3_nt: TGTGCCAGCAGCGTAGGGGTTGACCTCCGGGACACCGGGGAGCTGTTTTTT; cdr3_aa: CASSVGVDLRDTGELFF
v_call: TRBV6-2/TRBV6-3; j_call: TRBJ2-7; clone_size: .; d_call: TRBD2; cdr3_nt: TGTGCCAGCAGGAAACTAGCGGGAGGGCCCTACGAGCAGTACTTC; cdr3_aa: CASRKLAGGPYEQYF
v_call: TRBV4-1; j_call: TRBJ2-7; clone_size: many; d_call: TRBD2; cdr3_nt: TGCGCCAGCAGCCCCCTGACTAGCGGGAGCCACGAGCAGTACTTC; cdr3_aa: CASSPLTSGSHEQYF
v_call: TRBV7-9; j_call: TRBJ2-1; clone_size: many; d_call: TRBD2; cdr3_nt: TGTGCCAGCAGCTTAGTGGTGGGACTAGCATGGAATGAGCAGTTCTTC; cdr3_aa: CASSLVVGLAWNEQFF
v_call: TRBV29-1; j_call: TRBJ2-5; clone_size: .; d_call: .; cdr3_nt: TGCAGCGTTGGATGGGCAGAGACCCAGTACTTC; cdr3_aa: CSVGWAETQYF
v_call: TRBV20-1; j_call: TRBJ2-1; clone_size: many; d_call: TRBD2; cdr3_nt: TGCAGTGCTTTTCGACTAGCGGAGGGGTATGAGCAGTTCTTC; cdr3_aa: CSAFRLAEGYEQFF
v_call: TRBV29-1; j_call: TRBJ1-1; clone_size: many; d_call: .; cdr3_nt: TGCAGCGTTGGTTTGGTGAAGGGAGCTGAAGCTTTCTTT; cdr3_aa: CSVGLVKGAEAFF
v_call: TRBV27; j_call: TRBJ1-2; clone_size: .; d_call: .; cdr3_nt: TGTGTCAGCAGCCCCTCAGGGGACATTAACTATGCCTACACCTTC; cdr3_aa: CVSSPSGDINYAYTF
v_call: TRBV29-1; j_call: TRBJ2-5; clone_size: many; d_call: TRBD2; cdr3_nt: TGCAGCGTCACTACGGGAGGGCAAGAGACCCAGTACTTC; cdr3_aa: CSVTTGGQETQYF
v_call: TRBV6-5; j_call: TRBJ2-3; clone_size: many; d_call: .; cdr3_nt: TGTGCCAGCAGTTACGGGCCTGATACGCAGTATTTT; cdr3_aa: CASSYGPDTQYF
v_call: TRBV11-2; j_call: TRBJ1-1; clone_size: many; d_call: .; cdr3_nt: TGTGCCAGCAGCTTAGAAGGTGTTGAAGCTTTCTTT; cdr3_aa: CASSLEGVEAFF
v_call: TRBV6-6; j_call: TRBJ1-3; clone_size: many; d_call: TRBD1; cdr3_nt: TGTGCCAGCACCAGGGACAGGGGCGGAAACACCATATATTTT; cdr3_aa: CASTRDRGGNTIYF
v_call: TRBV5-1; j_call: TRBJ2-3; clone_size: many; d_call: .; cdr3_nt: TGCGCCAGCAGCTCCGCAGGGATAGGTACAGATACGCAGTATTTT; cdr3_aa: CASSSAGIGTDTQYF
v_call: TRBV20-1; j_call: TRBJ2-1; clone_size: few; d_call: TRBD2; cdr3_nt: TGCAGTGCTAGAGATTACCTAGCGGGAGCCTGGGATGAGCAGTTCTTC; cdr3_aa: CSARDYLAGAWDEQFF
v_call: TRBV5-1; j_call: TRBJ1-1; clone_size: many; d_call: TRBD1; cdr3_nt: TGCGCCAGCAGCTTGGGAGGACAGGGGGATGAAGCTTTCTTT; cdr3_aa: CASSLGGQGDEAFF